The text below deals with one TCR beta chain. The data originate from a study of blood T cell repertoires in COVID-19. Study summary: The origin of the acute and convalescent COVID-19 samples was the United States, Italy and Spain. From T cells, B-cell-depleted T cells, or PBMCs came the material, which was cDNA or gDNA.

In the original workflow: Amplifying reference gene primers gave estimates of nucleated cell counts. Sequenced by immunoSEQ multiplex PCR; TCRdb stores in-frame clones only, minus some. V and J calls and clone size follow that table, whereas D and trimming were derived from the DNA. The sample has 85,000 to 130,000 clones; 84% are singletons. Germline V gene sequence: CDR1 SGHNT, CDR2 YYREEE (reference sequence). The V gene end was trimmed by 4 bases and the J gene end by 5 bases; junction bases not matched to a gene: 8. This CDR3 is built from 16 residues. The rearrangement joins TRBV5-4 to TRBJ2-2; 10 nucleotides match TRBD1. This TCR was sampled from a woman aged 55-69 years with acute or convalescent COVID-19. The source material was peripheral blood. The CDR3 sequence: CASSKWTGGSTGELFF. CDR3 coding DNA: TGTGCCAGCAGCAAATGGACAGGGGGAAGTACCGGGGAGCTGTTTTTT.